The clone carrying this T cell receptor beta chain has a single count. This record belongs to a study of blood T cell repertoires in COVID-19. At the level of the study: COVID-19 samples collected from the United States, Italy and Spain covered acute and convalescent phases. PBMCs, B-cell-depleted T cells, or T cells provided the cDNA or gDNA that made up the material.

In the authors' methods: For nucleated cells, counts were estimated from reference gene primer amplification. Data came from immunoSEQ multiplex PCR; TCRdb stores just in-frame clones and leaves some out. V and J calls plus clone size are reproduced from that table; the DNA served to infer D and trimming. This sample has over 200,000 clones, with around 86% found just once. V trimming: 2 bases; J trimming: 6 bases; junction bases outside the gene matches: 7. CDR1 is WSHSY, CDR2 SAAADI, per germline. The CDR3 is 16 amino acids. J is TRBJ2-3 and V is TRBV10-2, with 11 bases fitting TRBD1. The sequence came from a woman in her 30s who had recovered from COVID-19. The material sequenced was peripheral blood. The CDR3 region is CASSEIGQGAYDTQYF. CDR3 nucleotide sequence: TGCGCCAGCAGTGAGATAGGACAGGGGGCTTATGATACGCAGTATTTT.